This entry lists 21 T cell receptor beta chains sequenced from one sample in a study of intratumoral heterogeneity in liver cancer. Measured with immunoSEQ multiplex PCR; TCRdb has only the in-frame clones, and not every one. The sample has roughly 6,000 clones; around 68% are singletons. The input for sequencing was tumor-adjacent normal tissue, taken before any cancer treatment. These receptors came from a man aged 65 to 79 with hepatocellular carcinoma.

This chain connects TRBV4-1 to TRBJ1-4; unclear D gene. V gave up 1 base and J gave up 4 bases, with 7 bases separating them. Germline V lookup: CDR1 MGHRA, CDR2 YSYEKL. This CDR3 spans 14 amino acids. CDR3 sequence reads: CASSQGGINEKLFF. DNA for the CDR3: TGCGCCAGCAGCCAAGGAGGGATTAATGAAAAACTGTTTTTT.

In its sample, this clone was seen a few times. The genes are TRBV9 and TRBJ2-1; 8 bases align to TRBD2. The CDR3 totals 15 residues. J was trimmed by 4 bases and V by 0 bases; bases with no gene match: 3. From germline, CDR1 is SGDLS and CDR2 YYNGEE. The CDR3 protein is CASSVAPSGYNEQFF. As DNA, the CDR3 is TGTGCCAGCAGCGTAGCCCCTAGCGGGTACAATGAGCAGTTCTTC. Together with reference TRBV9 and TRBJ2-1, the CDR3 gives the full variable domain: DSGVTQTPKHLITATGQRVTLRCSPRSGDLSVYWYQQSLDQGLQFLIQYYNGEERAKGNILERFSAQQFPDLHSELNLSSLELGDSALYFCASSVAPSGYNEQFFGPGTRLTVL.

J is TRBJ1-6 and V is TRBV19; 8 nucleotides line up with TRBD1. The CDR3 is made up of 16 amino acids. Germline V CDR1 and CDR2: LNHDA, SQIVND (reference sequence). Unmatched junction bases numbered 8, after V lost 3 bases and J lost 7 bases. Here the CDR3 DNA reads TGTGCCAGTAGTATGACCACAGGGGGTCGAAATTCACCCCTCCACTTT. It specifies CASSMTTGGRNSPLHF.

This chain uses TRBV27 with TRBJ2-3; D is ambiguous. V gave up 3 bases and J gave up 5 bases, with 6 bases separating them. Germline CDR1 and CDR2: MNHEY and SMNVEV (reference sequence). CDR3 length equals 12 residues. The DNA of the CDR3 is TGTGCCAGCAGTTTTTATGGAGATACGCAGTATTTT. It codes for CASSFYGDTQYF.

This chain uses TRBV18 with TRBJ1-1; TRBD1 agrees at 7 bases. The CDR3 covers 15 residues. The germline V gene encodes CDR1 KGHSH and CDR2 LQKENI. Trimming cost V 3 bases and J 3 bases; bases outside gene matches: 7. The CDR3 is CASSPRTGRDTEAFF. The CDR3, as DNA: TGTGCCAGCTCACCGAGGACAGGTCGAGACACTGAAGCTTTCTTT. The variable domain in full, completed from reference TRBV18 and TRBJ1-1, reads NAGVMQNPRHLVRRRGQEARLRCSPMKGHSHVYWYRQLPEEGLKFMVYLQKENIIDESGMPKERFSAEFPKEGPSILRIQQVVRGDSAAYFCASSPRTGRDTEAFFGQGTRLTVV.

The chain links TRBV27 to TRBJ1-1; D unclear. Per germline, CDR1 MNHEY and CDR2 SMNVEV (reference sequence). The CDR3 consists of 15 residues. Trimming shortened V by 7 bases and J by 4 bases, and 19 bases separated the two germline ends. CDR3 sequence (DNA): TGTGCCAGCACCACCACATCTCGATCGGGCACTGAAGCTTTCTTT. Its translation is CASTTTSRSGTEAFF.

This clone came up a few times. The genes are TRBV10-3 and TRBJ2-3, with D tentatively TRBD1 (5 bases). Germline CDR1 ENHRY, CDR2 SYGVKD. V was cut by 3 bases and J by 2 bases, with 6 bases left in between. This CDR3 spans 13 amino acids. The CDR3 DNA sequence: TGTGCCATCAGTGAAGGGGTCACAGATACGCAGTATTTT. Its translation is CAISEGVTDTQYF.

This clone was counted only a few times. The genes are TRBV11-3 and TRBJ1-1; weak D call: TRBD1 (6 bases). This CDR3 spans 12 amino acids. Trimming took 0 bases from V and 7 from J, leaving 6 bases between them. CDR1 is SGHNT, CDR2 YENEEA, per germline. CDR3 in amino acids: CASSLEQGEAFF. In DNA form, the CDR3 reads TGTGCCAGCAGCTTAGAACAGGGTGAAGCTTTCTTT.

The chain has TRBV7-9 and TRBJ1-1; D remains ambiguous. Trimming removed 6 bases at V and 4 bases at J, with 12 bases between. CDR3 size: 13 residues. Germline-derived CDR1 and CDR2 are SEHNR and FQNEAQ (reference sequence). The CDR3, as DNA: TGTGCCAGCAGTACACGCAGGTCCACTGAAGCTTTCTTT. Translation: CASSTRRSTEAFF.

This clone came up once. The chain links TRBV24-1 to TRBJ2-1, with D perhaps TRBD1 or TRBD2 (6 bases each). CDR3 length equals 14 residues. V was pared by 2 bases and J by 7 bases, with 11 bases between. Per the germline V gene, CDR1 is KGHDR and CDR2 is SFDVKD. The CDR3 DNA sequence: TGTGCCACCAGTGATTATAGAGGGGGGAATGAGCAGTTCTTC. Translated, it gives CATSDYRGGNEQFF.

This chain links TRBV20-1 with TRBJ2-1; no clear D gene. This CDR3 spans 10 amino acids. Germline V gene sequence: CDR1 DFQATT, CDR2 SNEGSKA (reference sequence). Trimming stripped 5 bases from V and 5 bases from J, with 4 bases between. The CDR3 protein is CSASNNEQFF. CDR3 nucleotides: TGCAGTGCTTCTAACAATGAGCAGTTCTTC.

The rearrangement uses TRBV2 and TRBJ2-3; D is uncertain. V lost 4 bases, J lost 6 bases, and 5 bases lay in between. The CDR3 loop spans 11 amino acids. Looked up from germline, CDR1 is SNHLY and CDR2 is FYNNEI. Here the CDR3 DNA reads TGTGCCAGCAGTGGGAAGGATACGCAGTATTTT. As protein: CASSGKDTQYF.

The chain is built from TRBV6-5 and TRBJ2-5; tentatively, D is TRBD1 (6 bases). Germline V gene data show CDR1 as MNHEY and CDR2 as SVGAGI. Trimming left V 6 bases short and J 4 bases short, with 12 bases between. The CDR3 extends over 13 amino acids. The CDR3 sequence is CASSWGHSETQYF. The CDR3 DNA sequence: TGTGCCAGCAGCTGGGGACACTCAGAGACCCAGTACTTC.

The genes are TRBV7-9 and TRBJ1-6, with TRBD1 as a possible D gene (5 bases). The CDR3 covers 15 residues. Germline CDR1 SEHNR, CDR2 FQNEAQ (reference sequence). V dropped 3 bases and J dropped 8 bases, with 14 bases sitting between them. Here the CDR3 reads CASSFSAGTYSPLHF. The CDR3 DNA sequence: TGTGCCAGCAGCTTTAGCGCCGGGACCTATTCACCCCTCCACTTT.

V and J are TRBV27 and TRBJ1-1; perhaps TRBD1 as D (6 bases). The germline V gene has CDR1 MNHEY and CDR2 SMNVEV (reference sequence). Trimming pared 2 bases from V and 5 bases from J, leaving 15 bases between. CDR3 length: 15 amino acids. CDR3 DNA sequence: TGTGCCAGCAGTTTACAGTACAGGGTCGGGACTGAAGCTTTCTTT. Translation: CASSLQYRVGTEAFF.

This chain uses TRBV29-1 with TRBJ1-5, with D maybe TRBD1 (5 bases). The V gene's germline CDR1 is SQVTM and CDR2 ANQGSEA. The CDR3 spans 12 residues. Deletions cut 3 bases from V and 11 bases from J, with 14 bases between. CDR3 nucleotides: TGCAGCGTTGAGGTGGGACTAGGGACCCAGCATTTT. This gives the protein CSVEVGLGTQHF.

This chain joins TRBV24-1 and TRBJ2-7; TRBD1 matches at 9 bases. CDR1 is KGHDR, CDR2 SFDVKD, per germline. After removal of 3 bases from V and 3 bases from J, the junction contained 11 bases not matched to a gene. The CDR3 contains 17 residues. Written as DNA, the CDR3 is TGTGCCACCAGTGATGCCCGGGACAGGGAAACGGTCTACGAGCAGTACTTC. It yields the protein CATSDARDRETVYEQYF.

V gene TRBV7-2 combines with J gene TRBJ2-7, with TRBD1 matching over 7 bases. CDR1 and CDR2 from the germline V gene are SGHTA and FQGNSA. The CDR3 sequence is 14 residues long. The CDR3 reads CASSPRQGAYEQYV. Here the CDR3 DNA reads TGTGCCAGCAGCCCCCGACAGGGAGCCTACGAGCAATACGTC.

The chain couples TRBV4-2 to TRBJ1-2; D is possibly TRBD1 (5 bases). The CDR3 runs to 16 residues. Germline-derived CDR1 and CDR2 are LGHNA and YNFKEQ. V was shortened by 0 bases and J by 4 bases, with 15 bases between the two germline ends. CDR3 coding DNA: TGTGCCAGCAGCCAAGATGGGGCGGGCAATTTCTATGGCTACACCTTC. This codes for CASSQDGAGNFYGYTF.

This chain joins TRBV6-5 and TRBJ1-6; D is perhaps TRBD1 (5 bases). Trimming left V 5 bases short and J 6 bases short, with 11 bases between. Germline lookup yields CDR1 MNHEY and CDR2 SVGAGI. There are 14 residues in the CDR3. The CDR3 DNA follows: TGTGCCAGCAGTACTGGGGCCTTTAATTCACCCCTCCACTTT. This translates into CASSTGAFNSPLHF.

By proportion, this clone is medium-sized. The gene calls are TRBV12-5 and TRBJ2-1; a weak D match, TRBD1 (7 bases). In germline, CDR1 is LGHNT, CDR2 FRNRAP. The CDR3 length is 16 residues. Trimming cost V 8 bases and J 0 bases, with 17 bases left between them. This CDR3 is CASQGRGDSSYNEQFF. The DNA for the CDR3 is TGTGCTAGTCAGGGGCGCGGGGACAGCTCCTACAATGAGCAGTTCTTC.